This TCR beta chain came from a study of graft-versus-host responses after intestinal transplantation. The wider study: Transplant recipients had multivisceral, liver-intestinal, or isolated intestinal grafts. Study results and caveats: Allografts from individuals with graft-donor T cell macrochimerism displayed high graft-versus-host to host-versus-graft clonal ratios.

As to this clone: Its antigen is currently unknown.

Germline V gives CDR1 SGHDT, CDR2 YYEEEE. The CDR3 spans 15 residues. Trimming left V 0 bases short and J 0 bases short, with 8 bases between. Profiled with immunoSEQ multiplex PCR; TCRdb holds only in-frame clones, not every one. This sample has tens of thousands of clones, with about 92% found just once. Material: unstimulated CD8+ T cells sorted from spleen or lymph node cells, obtained before intestinal transplant. This receptor was identified in a human donor who received an intestinal transplant. V is TRBV5-6 and J is TRBJ2-3; no firm D call. The CDR3 coding sequence is TGTGCCAGCAGCTTGGTGGTTAGCAGCACAGATACGCAGTATTTT. Its protein product is CASSLVVSSTDTQYF.